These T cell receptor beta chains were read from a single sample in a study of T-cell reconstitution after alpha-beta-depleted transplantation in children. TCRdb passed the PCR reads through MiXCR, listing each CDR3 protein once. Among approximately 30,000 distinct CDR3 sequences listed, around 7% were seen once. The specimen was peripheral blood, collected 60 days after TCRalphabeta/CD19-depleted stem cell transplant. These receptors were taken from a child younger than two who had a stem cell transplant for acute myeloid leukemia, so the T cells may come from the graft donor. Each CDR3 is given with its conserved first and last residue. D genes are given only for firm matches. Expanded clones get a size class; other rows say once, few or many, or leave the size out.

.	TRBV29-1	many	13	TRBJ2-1	TGCAGCGCTTTAGACAGGCCTGGGGATGAGCAGTTCTTC	CSALDRPGDEQFF
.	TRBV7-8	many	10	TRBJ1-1	TGTGCCACAGAGGGGACTGAAGCTTTCTTT	CATEGTEAFF
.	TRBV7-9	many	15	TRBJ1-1	TGTGCCAGCAGCTCCCCAACAGGGTTCCATCCGGAGGCTTTCTTT	CASSSPTGFHPEAFF
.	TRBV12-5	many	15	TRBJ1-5	TGTGCTAGTGGTTTGGAGATGGGGAGGGGTCAGCCCCAGCATTTT	CASGLEMGRGQPQHF
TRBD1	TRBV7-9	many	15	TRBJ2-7	TGTGCCAGCAGCTTCGGACAGGGGAATAAGGAAGAGCAGTACTTC	CASSFGQGNKEEQYF
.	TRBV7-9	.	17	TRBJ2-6	TGCCTCAGCAGCTTAGTACTCGCTAGGTCTGGGGCCAACGTCCTGACTTTC	CLSSLVLARSGANVLTF
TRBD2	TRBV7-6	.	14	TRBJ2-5	TGTGCCAGCAGCTTGGGGAGGGACCAAGAGACCCAGTACTTC	CASSLGRDQETQYF
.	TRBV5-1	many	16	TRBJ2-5	TGCGCCAGCAGCTTGCCCAGGGACCCTTCTAAAGAGACCCAGTACTTC	CASSLPRDPSKETQYF
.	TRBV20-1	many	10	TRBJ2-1	TGCAGTGGAGGGTCCAATGAGCAGTTCTTC	CSGGSNEQFF
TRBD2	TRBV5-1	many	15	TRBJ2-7	TGCGCCAGCAGCTGGACTAGCGGGGGCCCCTACGAGCAGTACTTC	CASSWTSGGPYEQYF
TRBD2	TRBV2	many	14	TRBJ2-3	TGTGCCAGCAGTGAGGGACTAGTCACAGATACGCAGTATTTT	CASSEGLVTDTQYF
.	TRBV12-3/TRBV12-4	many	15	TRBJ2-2	TGTGCCAGCAGTTTCTTTGGCAGTCACACCGGGGAGCTGTTTTTT	CASSFFGSHTGELFF
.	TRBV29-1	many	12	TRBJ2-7	TGCAGCGTTAGGGGGCGGGAGTACGAGCAGTACTTC	CSVRGREYEQYF
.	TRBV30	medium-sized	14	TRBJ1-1	TGTGCCTGGATCCGGGGGCTGGTGAACACTGAAGCTTTCTTT	CAWIRGLVNTEAFF
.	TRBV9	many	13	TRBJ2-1	TGTGCCAGCAGCGTAGGCCTAGGCGATGAGCAGTTCTTC	CASSVGLGDEQFF
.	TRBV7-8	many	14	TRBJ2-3	TGTGCCAGCTCCGGTGGAGGGCCCACAGATACGCAGTATTTT	CASSGGGPTDTQYF
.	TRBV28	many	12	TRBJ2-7	TGTGCCAGCAGTCAGGGGCCCTACGAGCAGTACTTC	CASSQGPYEQYF
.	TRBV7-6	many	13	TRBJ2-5	TGTGCCAGCAGCTTAGCGATAAGAGAGACCCAGTACTTC	CASSLAIRETQYF
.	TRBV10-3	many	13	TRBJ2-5	TGTGCCATCAGTGGGACTTGGGTAGAGACCCAGTACTTC	CAISGTWVETQYF
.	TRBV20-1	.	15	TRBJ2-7	TGCTGTGCCCAGATCCCGGGGGACGTCATCTACGAGCAGTACTTC	CCAQIPGDVIYEQYF
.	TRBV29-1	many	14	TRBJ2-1	TGCAGCGTTGAAGCTGGACCGGTATACAATGAGCAGTTCTTC	CSVEAGPVYNEQFF
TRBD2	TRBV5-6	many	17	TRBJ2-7	TGTGCCAGCAGCTTAGGGCTAGCGGGAGCCATTTCCTACGAGCAGTACTTC	CASSLGLAGAISYEQYF
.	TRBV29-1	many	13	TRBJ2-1	TGCAGCGTTGATCGGCGGGATTTGAATGAGCAGTTCTTC	CSVDRRDLNEQFF
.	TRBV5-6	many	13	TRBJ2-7	TGTGCCAGCAGCTTAGGCCCTAACGACGAGCAGTACTTC	CASSLGPNDEQYF
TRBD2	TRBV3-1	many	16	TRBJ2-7	TGTGCCAGCAGCCAAGATCTTAGCGGGAGAGAGGACGAGCAGTACTTC	CASSQDLSGREDEQYF
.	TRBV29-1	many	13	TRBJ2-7	TGCAGCGTTGAACCGGAACTTCCCGGCGAGCAGTACTTC	CSVEPELPGEQYF
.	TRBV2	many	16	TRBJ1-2	TGTGCCAGCAGTGAATGGGGGCAGGCTGAGGACTATGGCTACACCTTC	CASSEWGQAEDYGYTF
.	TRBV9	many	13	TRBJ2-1	TGTGCCAGCAGCGCCGGAGGCGGGAATGAGCAGTTCTTC	CASSAGGGNEQFF
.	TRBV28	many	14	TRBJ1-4	TGTGCCAGCAACGGACGATACTTAAATGAAAAACTGTTTTTT	CASNGRYLNEKLFF
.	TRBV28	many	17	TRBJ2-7	TGTGCCAGCAGTCCGATCCCAAAGTTCTTTTTCTCCTACGAGCAGTACTTC	CASSPIPKFFFSYEQYF
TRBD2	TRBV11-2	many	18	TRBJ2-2	TGTGCCAGCAGCTTTGGTCTGGGACTAGGCAAAGGGACCGGGGAGCTGTTTTTT	CASSFGLGLGKGTGELFF
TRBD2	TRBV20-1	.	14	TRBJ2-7	TGCAGTCCCCTTTGGGTAGCGGGGACCTACGAGCAGTACTTC	CSPLWVAGTYEQYF
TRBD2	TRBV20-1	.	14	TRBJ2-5	TGCAGTGCCTCGGCAACTAGCGGGCAAAAGACCCAGTACTTC	CSASATSGQKTQYF
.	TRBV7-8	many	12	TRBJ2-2	TGTGCCAGCAGACCGGGGAGCGGGGAGCTGTTTTTT	CASRPGSGELFF
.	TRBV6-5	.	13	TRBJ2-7	TGTGCCAGCAGTTTTGAGGGGAACTACGAGCAGTACTTC	CASSFEGNYEQYF
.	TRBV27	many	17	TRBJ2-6	TGTGCCAGCAGTTCCGGGACCGACTCCTCTGGGGCCAACGTCCTGACTTTC	CASSSGTDSSGANVLTF
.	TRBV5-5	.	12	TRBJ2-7	TGTGCCACTGGGAGCAGGGATCACGAGCAGTACTTC	CATGSRDHEQYF
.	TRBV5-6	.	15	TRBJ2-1	TGTGCCAGCAGCTTGGGGCTCTACTCCTACAATGAGCAGTTCTTC	CASSLGLYSYNEQFF
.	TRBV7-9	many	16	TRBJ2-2	TGTGCCAGCAGCCCGCGGGTGGGCCCCACCACCGGGGAGCTGTTTTTT	CASSPRVGPTTGELFF
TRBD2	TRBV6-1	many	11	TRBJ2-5	TGTGCCACCTGGACTAGAGAGACCCAGTACTTC	CATWTRETQYF
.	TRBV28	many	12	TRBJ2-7	TGTGCCAGCAGTTTATTCGACTACGAGCAGTACTTC	CASSLFDYEQYF
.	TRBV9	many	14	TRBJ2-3	TGTGCCAGCAGCGTAGGCAGGTTTTCAGATACGCAGTATTTT	CASSVGRFSDTQYF
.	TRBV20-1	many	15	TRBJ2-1	TGCAGTGCTAGAAGCCCCCCGTACTCCTACAATGAGCAGTTCTTC	CSARSPPYSYNEQFF
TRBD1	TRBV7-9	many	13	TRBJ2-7	TGTGCCAGCAGCTGGAATGACAGGGACGAGCAGTACTTC	CASSWNDRDEQYF
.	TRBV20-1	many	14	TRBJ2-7	TGCAGTGCTAGCACCGGCGGGAATGCCTACGAGCAGTACTTC	CSASTGGNAYEQYF
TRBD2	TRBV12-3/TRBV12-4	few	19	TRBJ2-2	TGTGCCTGCAGCCCCCGGACTAGCGGGGGGGCAAAGAACACCGGGGAGCTGTTTTTT	CACSPRTSGGAKNTGELFF
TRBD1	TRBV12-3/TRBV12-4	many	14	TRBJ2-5	TGTGCCAGCAGCCGCGACAGGGGTACGGAGACCCAGTACTTC	CASSRDRGTETQYF
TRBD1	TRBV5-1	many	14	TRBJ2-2	TGCGCCAGCTTACAGGGGGTTAACACCGGGGAGCTGTTTTTT	CASLQGVNTGELFF
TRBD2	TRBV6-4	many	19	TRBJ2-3	TGTGCCAGCAGAAGGCTGCCCGGTAATAGCGGGGCCTCAGATTATACGCAGTATTTT	CASRRLPGNSGASDYTQYF
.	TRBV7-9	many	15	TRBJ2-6	TGTGCCAGCAGCTTCTCAGATTCTGGGGCCAACGTCCTGACTTTC	CASSFSDSGANVLTF
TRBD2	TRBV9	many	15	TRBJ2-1	TGTGCCAGCAGTTATAGCGGGAGGTTTTACAATGAGCAGTTCTTC	CASSYSGRFYNEQFF
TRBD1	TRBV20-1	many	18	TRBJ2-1	TGCAGTGCTAGAGAAACCCTCGTGACAGGGGAATCCTACAATGAGCAGTTCTTC	CSARETLVTGESYNEQFF
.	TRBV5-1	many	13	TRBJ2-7	TGCGCCAGCAGCTGGACTGGCTCCTACGAGCAGTACTTC	CASSWTGSYEQYF
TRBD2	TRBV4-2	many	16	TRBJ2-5	TGTGCCAGCAGCCAACGGAGGCGGGAGCCCCAAGAGACCCAGTACTTC	CASSQRRREPQETQYF
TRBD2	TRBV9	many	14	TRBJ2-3	TGTGCCAGCAGCATTAGCGGGAGTCGAGATACGCAGTATTTT	CASSISGSRDTQYF
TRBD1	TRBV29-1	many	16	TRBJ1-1	TGCAGCGTTGAGGACAGGGGGCTAAACATGAACACTGAAGCTTTCTTT	CSVEDRGLNMNTEAFF
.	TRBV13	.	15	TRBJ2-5	TGTGCCAGCAGCTTTGACCGAACAGGTCGAGAGACCCAGTACTTC	CASSFDRTGRETQYF
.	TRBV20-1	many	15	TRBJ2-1	TGCAGTGCTAGAGATTTGGGACTCCCCAACAATGAGCAGTTCTTC	CSARDLGLPNNEQFF
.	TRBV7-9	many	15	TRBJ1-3	TGTGCCAGCAGCCCCTCTGAATGGTCTGGAAACACCATATATTTT	CASSPSEWSGNTIYF
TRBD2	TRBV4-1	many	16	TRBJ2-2	TGCGCCAGCAGCCAAGAACCAGCGGGGGACACCGGGGAGCTGTTTTTT	CASSQEPAGDTGELFF